A selection of T cell receptor beta chains follows, all from one sample in a study of persistence of HIV-infected CD4 T cells. Using immunoSEQ multiplex PCR, the repertoire was profiled, and TCRdb retains in-frame clones only, with some absent. The sample contains around 7,500 clones, 79% of which appear only once. These receptors' antigens are unknown. Material: CD4+ T cells sorted from PBMCs after roughly 18-hour stimulation, obtained from a patient who received antiretroviral therapy. These receptors originate from an adult woman with HIV who was CMV-seropositive. The CDR3 runs from the conserved cysteine through the conserved F or W. Fields, in order: D gene, V gene, clone size, J gene, CDR3 protein, CDR3 DNA. A D gene is named only where the DNA matches it firmly. The size entry is marked missing in some rows and otherwise reads once, few, many or a size class.

TRBD1	TRBV7-9	few	TRBJ1-1	CASSFKNRGNTEAFF	TGTGCCAGCAGCTTTAAGAACAGGGGTAACACTGAAGCTTTCTTT
.	TRBV19	.	TRBJ1-4	CASSKTVTTNEKLFF	TGTGCCAGTAGTAAAACGGTTACAACTAATGAAAAACTGTTTTTT
.	TRBV30	few	TRBJ1-2	CAWTRLDGNGYTF	TGTGCCTGGACCCGCTTGGACGGTAATGGCTACACCTTC
.	TRBV6-1	.	TRBJ1-2	CASSERRNYGYTF	TGTGCCAGCAGTGAAAGACGGAACTATGGCTACACCTTC
.	TRBV18	.	TRBJ2-1	CASSRDPGKQNEQFF	TGTGCCAGCTCACGAGATCCCGGGAAACAGAATGAGCAGTTCTTC
.	TRBV30	.	TRBJ1-3	CAWSVPWASSGNTIYF	TGTGCCTGGAGTGTCCCTTGGGCCTCCTCTGGAAACACCATATATTTT
.	TRBV7-8	.	TRBJ1-1	CASSKQGGVNTEAFF	TGTGCCAGCAGCAAACAGGGTGGGGTGAACACTGAAGCTTTCTTT
TRBD1	TRBV5-1	.	TRBJ2-2	CATSTQGAGAGELFF	TGCGCCACCTCTACACAGGGGGCAGGAGCCGGGGAGCTGTTTTTT
.	TRBV18	.	TRBJ2-1	CASSRSGTNYNEQFF	TGTGCCAGCTCACGCTCCGGGACAAATTACAATGAGCAGTTCTTC
.	TRBV3-1/TRBV3-2	few	TRBJ1-3	CASRQGRIGNTIYF	TGTGCCAGCAGACAGGGACGGATTGGAAACACCATATATTTT
TRBD2	TRBV19	.	TRBJ2-5	CASSIGSGGETQYF	TGTGCCAGTAGTATAGGTAGCGGGGGAGAGACCCAGTACTTC
TRBD1	TRBV7-2	once	TRBJ2-3	CASSPTGGRDTQYF	TGTGCCAGCAGCCCGACAGGGGGCCGGGATACGCAGTATTTT
TRBD1	TRBV2	.	TRBJ1-1	CASNPGTGKTEAFF	TGTGCCAGTAACCCCGGGACAGGGAAAACTGAAGCTTTCTTT
.	TRBV7-6	once	TRBJ2-5	CASSLMLRGALQETQYF	TGTGCCAGCAGCTTAATGTTAAGAGGGGCGCTCCAAGAGACCCAGTACTTC
.	TRBV19	.	TRBJ2-5	CASSMYPGGQETQYF	TGTGCCAGTAGTATGTATCCAGGTGGCCAAGAGACCCAGTACTTC
.	TRBV29-1	few	TRBJ1-3	CSVFNPGPSSGNTIYF	TGCAGCGTTTTTAACCCTGGACCCTCATCTGGAAACACCATATATTTT
.	TRBV6-6	.	TRBJ2-5	CASSYHQQETQYF	TGTGCCAGCAGTTACCACCAACAAGAGACCCAGTACTTC
.	TRBV9	.	TRBJ1-2	CASSTDYGYTF	TGTGCCAGCAGCACCGACTATGGCTACACCTTC
.	TRBV30	.	TRBJ2-1	CAWSVPLEKVEQFF	TGTGCCTGGAGTGTACCCCTGGAAAAAGTGGAGCAGTTCTTC
.	TRBV5-1	.	TRBJ1-1	CASSWEGEAFF	TGCGCCAGCAGCTGGGAGGGAGAAGCTTTCTTT
.	TRBV19	.	TRBJ1-3	CASSARGSGNTIYF	TGTGCCAGTAGCGCCAGGGGTTCAGGAAACACCATATATTTT
.	TRBV5-1	.	TRBJ1-2	CASSLEGAERGYTF	TGCGCCAGCAGCTTGGAAGGGGCGGAACGGGGCTACACCTTC
.	TRBV24-1	few	TRBJ2-1	CATSGQENYNEQFF	TGTGCCACCAGTGGACAGGAGAACTACAATGAGCAGTTCTTC
.	TRBV28	once	TRBJ2-7	CASSSPPLYEQYF	TGTGCCAGCAGCTCCCCTCCCCTCTACGAGCAGTACTTC
.	TRBV6-1	.	TRBJ1-5	CASSDKYGTGGGSNQPQHF	TGTGCCAGCAGTGATAAATACGGGACTGGGGGCGGGAGCAATCAGCCCCAGCATTTT
TRBD1	TRBV7-2	.	TRBJ2-3	CASSFDGAGTGRDTQYF	TGTGCCAGCAGCTTCGACGGAGCCGGGACAGGGCGAGATACGCAGTATTTT
.	TRBV10-3	.	TRBJ1-5	CAISSGNNQPQHF	TGTGCCATCAGTTCGGGAAACAATCAGCCCCAGCATTTT
.	TRBV9	.	TRBJ2-5	CASSVEGGQETQYF	TGTGCCAGCAGCGTAGAGGGGGGCCAAGAGACCCAGTACTTC
.	TRBV28	.	TRBJ1-1	CASSLQGKRGSEAFF	TGTGCCAGCAGCCTACAGGGTAAAAGGGGGTCTGAAGCTTTCTTT
.	TRBV5-1	.	TRBJ2-1	CASSELIYNEQFF	TGCGCCAGCAGCGAGCTTATCTACAATGAGCAGTTCTTC
.	TRBV6-1	.	TRBJ1-1	CASSETNRPAVGTEAFF	TGTGCCAGCAGTGAAACTAACAGGCCCGCCGTGGGCACTGAAGCTTTCTTT
.	TRBV18	.	TRBJ1-5	CASSPGQGNQPQHF	TGTGCCAGCTCACCAGGCCAAGGCAATCAGCCCCAGCATTTT
TRBD1	TRBV5-6	.	TRBJ1-6	CASNSRDRVKSNSPLHF	TGTGCCAGCAACTCCCGGGACAGGGTAAAGAGTAATTCACCCCTCCACTTT
.	TRBV19	.	TRBJ2-3	CASSPYTDTQYF	TGTGCCAGTAGTCCCTACACAGATACGCAGTATTTT
.	TRBV5-1	.	TRBJ2-3	CASSWKGSDTQYF	TGCGCCAGCAGCTGGAAAGGGTCAGATACGCAGTATTTT
TRBD1	TRBV19	.	TRBJ1-2	CASSRGAGGEVGYTF	TGTGCCAGTAGTCGGGGGGCAGGGGGAGAAGTTGGCTACACCTTC
TRBD1	TRBV28	.	TRBJ1-3	CASSLLDRGNTIYF	TGTGCCAGCAGTTTGCTGGACAGGGGAAACACCATATATTTT
TRBD2	TRBV7-3	.	TRBJ2-7	CASSPQGLEAEQYF	TGTGCCAGCAGCCCCCAAGGACTAGAGGCCGAGCAGTACTTC
.	TRBV5-1	.	TRBJ2-7	CASTPGTEGGEQYF	TGCGCCAGCACCCCTGGGACAGAGGGAGGCGAGCAGTACTTC
.	TRBV6-6	few	TRBJ1-2	CASSPGANYGYTF	TGTGCCAGCAGCCCGGGGGCCAACTATGGCTACACCTTC
TRBD2	TRBV10-3	.	TRBJ2-3	CAIRGLAGATDTQYF	TGTGCCATCAGGGGACTAGCGGGGGCGACGGATACGCAGTATTTT
.	TRBV7-2	.	TRBJ1-1	CASSFGRGRVNTEAFF	TGTGCCAGCAGCTTCGGGCGGGGACGGGTAAACACTGAAGCTTTCTTT
.	TRBV7-2	.	TRBJ2-1	CASSLNRGTVQYNEQFF	TGTGCCAGCAGCTTGAACCGAGGGACTGTACAGTACAATGAGCAGTTCTTC
.	TRBV28	.	TRBJ2-3	CASSSPGGAAGTQYF	TGTGCCAGCAGTTCCCCAGGAGGGGCTGCGGGGACGCAGTATTTT
.	TRBV7-8	.	TRBJ2-7	CASASKGGLEEQYF	TGTGCCAGCGCGTCGAAAGGGGGGCTAGAGGAGCAGTACTTC
TRBD2	TRBV18	.	TRBJ2-7	CASSPPGLGGDEQYF	TGTGCCAGCTCACCCCCGGGACTAGGGGGTGACGAGCAGTACTTC
.	TRBV7-2	once	TRBJ1-5	CASSFEDSPHQPQHF	TGTGCCAGCAGCTTCGAGGACAGCCCCCATCAGCCCCAGCATTTT